This is a list of T cell receptor beta chains from one sample in a study of OX40 agonist ivuxolimab in advanced cancers. Libraries were prepared by immunoSEQ multiplex PCR; TCRdb keeps only in-frame clonotypes and omits some of them. This repertoire shows tens of thousands of clones, 81% found once; its top ten account for approximately 0.62%. The source was CD4+ or CD8+ T cells sorted from blood, collected in a trial of the OX40 agonist ivuxolimab. All receptors derive from an adult with an advanced solid tumor such as melanoma, head and neck, liver or kidney cancer. The CDR3 runs from the conserved cysteine through the conserved F or W. Each record gives: D gene, J gene, clone size, V gene, CDR3 protein, CDR3 DNA. D genes are given only for firm matches. Clone size appears in some rows only: once, few, many, or a class for an expanded clone.

. | TRBJ2-2 | . | TRBV2 | CASSEVARGTGELFF | TGTGCCAGCAGTGAAGTCGCTCGCGGGACCGGGGAGCTGTTTTTT
TRBD2 | TRBJ2-3 | . | TRBV18 | CASSPLAGAYTDTQYF | TGTGCCAGCTCACCCCTAGCGGGGGCATACACAGATACGCAGTATTTT
. | TRBJ2-5 | . | TRBV5-6 | CASSTGGARETQYF | TGTGCCAGCAGCACCGGAGGGGCGAGGGAGACCCAGTACTTC
. | TRBJ2-7 | . | TRBV19 | CASSPPGSYEQYF | TGTGCCAGTAGTCCTCCGGGCTCCTACGAGCAGTACTTC
TRBD1 | TRBJ1-5 | . | TRBV6-6 | CASSYDRAGNQPQHF | TGTGCCAGCAGTTATGACAGGGCAGGCAATCAGCCCCAGCATTTT
. | TRBJ1-4 | . | TRBV5-4 | CASSLAGVGGEKLFF | TGTGCCAGCAGCTTGGCGGGGGTCGGAGGTGAAAAACTGTTTTTT
. | TRBJ1-2 | . | TRBV7-2 | CASSRVGRVDYGYTF | TGTGCCAGCAGCCGGGTAGGCAGGGTCGACTATGGCTACACCTTC
. | TRBJ1-2 | . | TRBV2 | CASSEPEKPRYGYTF | TGTGCCAGCAGTGAGCCGGAAAAGCCGAGGTATGGCTACACCTTC
. | TRBJ2-7 | once | TRBV19 | CASSPHSGDYEQYF | TGTGCCAGTAGTCCCCACTCAGGGGACTACGAGCAGTACTTC
. | TRBJ2-1 | . | TRBV6-6 | CASSPTHADEQFF | TGTGCCAGCAGTCCGACCCATGCCGATGAGCAGTTCTTC
TRBD1 | TRBJ1-2 | . | TRBV7-3 | CASSLTPETGAYGYTF | TGTGCCAGCAGCTTAACACCCGAGACAGGGGCGTATGGCTACACCTTC
. | TRBJ2-7 | medium-sized | TRBV7-8 | CASSYPRPGGFSYEQYF | TGTGCCAGCAGCTATCCTAGGCCCGGGGGCTTCTCCTACGAGCAGTACTTC
. | TRBJ2-7 | . | TRBV23-1 | CASSQRVSNEQYF | TGCGCCAGCAGTCAACGGGTATCAAACGAGCAGTACTTC
TRBD1 | TRBJ2-7 | . | TRBV11-3 | CASSSTGGDEQYF | TGTGCCAGCAGCTCGACAGGGGGCGACGAGCAGTACTTC
. | TRBJ2-5 | . | TRBV5-1 | CASSLEQGRETQYF | TGCGCCAGCAGCTTGGAGCAGGGGAGGGAGACCCAGTACTTC
TRBD1 | TRBJ2-7 | . | TRBV7-3 | CASSWDRSSYEQYF | TGTGCCAGCAGCTGGGACAGGAGCTCCTACGAGCAGTACTTC
. | TRBJ2-5 | few | TRBV7-6 | CASSLVRGAETQYF | TGTGCCAGCAGCTTAGTACGGGGGGCGGAGACCCAGTACTTC
TRBD1 | TRBJ1-2 | . | TRBV27 | CASSPRTGVNYGYTF | TGTGCCAGCAGCCCCCGGACAGGGGTCAACTATGGCTACACCTTC
. | TRBJ2-1 | few | TRBV2 | CASSEDGNNEQFF | TGTGCCAGCAGTGAAGATGGTAACAATGAGCAGTTCTTC
TRBD1 | TRBJ1-4 | . | TRBV5-4 | CASSSTGGFGEKLFF | TGTGCCAGCAGCTCGACAGGGGGCTTCGGTGAAAAACTGTTTTTT
. | TRBJ1-2 | . | TRBV28 | CASGAAALNYGYTF | TGTGCCAGCGGGGCGGCGGCTCTTAACTATGGCTACACCTTC
. | TRBJ2-7 | . | TRBV6-1 | CASSPSIRGYEQYF | TGTGCCAGCAGTCCGTCAATTCGCGGATACGAGCAGTACTTC
TRBD2 | TRBJ2-5 | . | TRBV5-1 | CASSFPMRGNQETQYF | TGCGCCAGCAGCTTCCCCATGCGGGGGAACCAAGAGACCCAGTACTTC
. | TRBJ2-1 | . | TRBV6-4 | CASSGGPYNEQFF | TGTGCCAGCAGTGGTGGGCCCTACAATGAGCAGTTCTTC
. | TRBJ1-5 | . | TRBV18 | CASSPQGSNQPQHF | TGTGCCAGCTCACCACAGGGATCCAATCAGCCCCAGCATTTT
TRBD2 | TRBJ2-3 | . | TRBV7-8 | CASTWAGGYNTQYF | TGTGCCTCCACGTGGGCGGGGGGATACAATACGCAGTATTTT
. | TRBJ2-7 | . | TRBV19 | CASSLQGPAYEQYF | TGTGCCAGTAGTTTGCAGGGTCCAGCCTACGAGCAGTACTTC
. | TRBJ1-6 | . | TRBV6-5 | CASSSGRGDSPLHF | TGTGCCAGCAGTTCGGGACGTGGGGATTCACCCCTCCACTTT
. | TRBJ1-5 | few | TRBV6-5 | CASRGGGGNQPQHF | TGTGCCAGCAGGGGCGGGGGAGGCAATCAGCCCCAGCATTTT
. | TRBJ2-1 | . | TRBV2 | CASSTISVEQFF | TGTGCCAGCAGTACGATTAGCGTTGAGCAGTTCTTC
. | TRBJ1-1 | . | TRBV7-2 | CASSLDTDTEAFF | TGTGCCAGCAGCTTAGACACGGACACTGAAGCTTTCTTT